Listed here are 11 T cell receptor beta chains from one sample, sequenced in a study of tumor and adjacent non-tumor tissue in lung cancer. The library came from three nested PCR rounds adapted from ARM-PCR protocols. TCRdb analysed the multiplex PCR reads with MiXCR anew, one entry per CDR3 protein. The repertoire holds approximately 77,000 distinct CDR3 sequences, with approximately 80% as singletons. This sample's RNA came from whole unsorted tissue. Distant lung tissue was collected more than 3 cm away from the tumor edge. Sequencing was carried out using distant non-tumor lung tissue. The receptor set was obtained from a man aged 55 to 70 with non-small cell lung cancer.

A word on this clonotype: This likely comes from a read error, as the CDR3 has no conserved phenylalanine or tryptophan at its end. This chain uses TRBV30 with TRBJ1-1; 8 nucleotides line up with TRBD1. Trimming took 0 bases from V and 4 from J; bases not matched to a gene: 4. Germline CDR1 is GTSNPN and CDR2 is SVGIG (reference sequence). The CDR3 covers 14 residues. The CDR3 here is CAWSVSGGLTEAFI. The DNA for the CDR3 is TGTGCCTGGAGTGTTTCAGGGGGCCTCACTGAAGCTTTCATT.

Details on this clonotype: A read error may produce the germline difference seen at one junction end. The gene calls are TRBV6-5 and TRBJ2-7; 7 nucleotides align to TRBD2. This CDR3 is built from 15 residues. The germline V gene has CDR1 MNHEY and CDR2 SVGAGI. This CDR3 reads CANSYDWGGDYGQYF. CDR3 DNA sequence: TGTGCCAACAGTTACGACTGGGGCGGGGACTACGGGCAGTACTTC.

Worth noting for this clonotype: A much larger clone sits a single nucleotide away, making a read error possible. The chain uses TRBV6-6 and TRBJ1-1; D not certain. The CDR3 is 13 residues long. Germline assignment: CDR1 MNHNY and CDR2 SVGAGI (reference sequence). The germline V and J ends were trimmed by 7 bases and 2 bases, with 11 bases remaining between them. CDR3 nucleotide sequence: TGTGCCAGCAACTCGACTGGAAACACTGAAGCTTTCTTT. Translated: CASNSTGNTEAFF.

This clonotype was seen only a few times. Germline and junction disagree at one end, which may indicate a read error. CDR3 loop: CSARWLADTPSYEQYF. Written as DNA, the CDR3 is TGCAGTGCTAGGTGGCTAGCGGACACCCCCTCCTACGAGCAGTATTTC. The V gene is TRBV20-1, the J gene TRBJ2-7, with 7 bases that match TRBD2. Germline assignment: CDR1 DFQATT and CDR2 SNEGSKA (reference sequence). This CDR3 has 16 residues.

This chain uses TRBV29-1 with TRBJ2-3; D is unresolved. Germline V lookup: CDR1 SQVTM, CDR2 ANQGSEA. The CDR3 totals 14 residues. The ends were cut back, 6 bases at V and 3 bases at J, with 16 bases in the middle. The CDR3 region is CSVAKQESTDTQYF. The CDR3 nucleotides are TGCAGCGTCGCCAAGCAGGAGTCTACAGATACGCAGTATTTT.

This clonotype was seen more than once but under ten times. A read error may produce the germline difference seen at one junction end. The chain employs TRBV4-3 and TRBJ2-1; D not certain. In germline, CDR1 is LGHNA, CDR2 YSLEER. The CDR3 totals 17 residues. The CDR3 loop is CTRSQTQVSSSYNEQFF. Here the CDR3 DNA reads TGCACCAGGAGCCAGACTCAGGTGTCGAGCTCCTACAATGAGCAGTTCTTC.

As to this clonotype: At one of its ends the junction is not consistent with the germline gene, which may arise from a read error. This chain joins TRBV6-1 and TRBJ1-1; 8 bases map to TRBD1. CDR1 MNHNS and CDR2 SASEGT come from the germline V gene. The CDR3 length is 14 residues. The CDR3 coding sequence is TGTGCCGGCAGTGAAGACAGGGGCGACACTGAAGTTTTTTTT. Residues: CAGSEDRGDTEVFF.

The J gene is TRBJ1-3, the V gene TRBV19; D remains unclear. CDR3 size: 15 residues. Germline V gene data show CDR1 as LNHDA and CDR2 as SQIVND (reference sequence). The V end was cut by 7 bases, the J end by 0 bases, with 13 bases between. CDR3 nucleotide sequence: TGTGCCAGTAAGGAAGTTTCAGGCTCTGGAAACACCATATATTTT. Its translation is CASKEVSGSGNTIYF.

The CDR3 DNA is TGTCCTAGCAACTCTACAGGGGAAGGGACCCAGTACTTC. Translating gives CPSNSTGEGTQYF. The chain combines TRBV11-2 with TRBJ2-5, with 7 bases aligning to TRBD1. The CDR3 sequence is 13 residues long. Per germline, CDR1 SGHAT and CDR2 FQNNGV.

On this clonotype itself: A much larger clonotype is one base distant, so this may be a read error. V gene TRBV5-5 combines with J gene TRBJ2-2; maybe TRBD2 (6 bases). The CDR3 extends over 14 amino acids. Trimming left V 7 bases short and J 7 bases short, with 17 bases between. CDR1 SGHKS and CDR2 YYEKEE come from the germline V gene (reference sequence). The CDR3 spells CASEYSGRVGELFF. CDR3 DNA sequence: TGTGCCAGCGAGTACAGCGGGCGCGTCGGGGAGCTGTTTTTT.

This clonotype showed up just a few times. The V gene is TRBV7-9, the J gene TRBJ2-7; 7 positions match TRBD2. CDR1 SEHNR and CDR2 FQNEAQ come from the germline V gene (reference sequence). The V and J ends lost 7 bases and 0 bases, in that order; junction bases with no gene match: 6. The CDR3 contains 14 residues. For the CDR3, the DNA is TGTGCCAGCACCCCGGGAGGCAACTCCTACGAGCAGTACTTC. This gives the protein CASTPGGNSYEQYF.